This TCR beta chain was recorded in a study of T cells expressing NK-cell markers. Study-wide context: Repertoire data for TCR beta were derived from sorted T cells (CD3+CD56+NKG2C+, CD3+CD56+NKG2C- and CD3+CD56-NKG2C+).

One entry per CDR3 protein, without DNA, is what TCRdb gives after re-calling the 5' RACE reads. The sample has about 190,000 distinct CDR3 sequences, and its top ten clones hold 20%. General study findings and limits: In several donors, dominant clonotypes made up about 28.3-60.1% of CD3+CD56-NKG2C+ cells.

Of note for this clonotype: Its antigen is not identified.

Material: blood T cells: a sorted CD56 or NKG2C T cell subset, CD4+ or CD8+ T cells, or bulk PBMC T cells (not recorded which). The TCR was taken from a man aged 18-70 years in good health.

This chain's CDR3 is CASSQPDRDYNEQFF. The rearrangement joins TRBV6-1 to TRBJ2-1; TCRdb's assignment of TRBD1 cannot be checked, as there is no DNA. CDR1 is MNHNS and CDR2 is SASEGT in the germline V gene. The CDR3 extends over 15 amino acids.